Below are 32 T cell receptor beta chains sequenced from a single sample in a study of CXCR3-negative and CXCR3-positive naive CD8 T cells. Points from the study as a whole: TRB CDR3s of CXCR3-positive naive cells were more hydrophobic than those of CXCR3-negative naive cells.

These receptors' antigens are unknown. UMI-labeled 5' RACE TRB cDNA libraries were prepared from the cells. TCRdb reprocessed the 5' RACE reads and stores each CDR3 protein as one record, lacking DNA. This table holds about 150,000 distinct CDR3 sequences. Sequencing was carried out using naive CXCR3+ CD8+ T cells from blood. Subset meaning: CD45RO-CCR7+CD27+CD95- naive CD8+ T cells expressing CXCR3 (TNR3+). Receptors originate from a human donor in good health. Some clones in this sample may be carry-over from other donors' samples.

This chain joins TRBV20-1 and TRBJ1-3. The CDR3 loop spans 14 amino acids. Germline V CDR1 and CDR2: DFQATT, SNEGSKA (reference sequence). The CDR3 sequence is CSASFPDSGNTIYF.

J is TRBJ2-5 and V is TRBV7-9; the TCRdb call, TRBD2, lacks DNA for checking. CDR3 length: 17 amino acids. The germline gives CDR1 SEHNR, CDR2 FQNEAQ (reference sequence). The chain's CDR3 is CASSSWTSGGAKETQYF.

This sequence joins TRBV6-6 and TRBJ2-1; with no DNA, the TCRdb D assignment of TRBD1 cannot be verified. Germline V gene lookup returns CDR1 MNHNY and CDR2 SVGAGI (reference sequence). The CDR3 sequence is 14 residues long. The CDR3 sequence is CAIEFTGGHNEQFF.

The V call is TRBV4-2, the J call TRBJ2-1; TCRdb gives TRBD2 as the D gene, but with no DNA this cannot be confirmed. The CDR3 spans 15 residues. Germline CDR1 is LGHNA and CDR2 is YNFKEQ. The CDR3 sequence is CASSQDISGGDEQFF.

The chain uses TRBV5-1 and TRBJ1-1; the TRBD1 assignment by TCRdb is unverifiable without DNA. The CDR3 is made up of 14 amino acids. Germline V CDR1 and CDR2: SGHRS, YFSETQ. The CDR3 here is CASSLATGPSEAFF.

V usage is TRBV7-6 and J usage is TRBJ1-1; TCRdb reports TRBD1, a call that lacks DNA to check it against. Germline V gives CDR1 SGHVS, CDR2 FNYEAQ. This CDR3 region has 15 residues. CDR3 amino acids: CASSLGREGNTEAFF.

This chain connects TRBV28 to TRBJ1-6. The CDR3 consists of 17 residues. The germline V gene encodes CDR1 MDHEN and CDR2 SYDVKM. CDR3 sequence reads: CASSFFRGSTDNSPLHF.

The J gene is TRBJ2-2, the V gene TRBV7-9. The CDR3 has 12 residues. In germline, CDR1 is SEHNR, CDR2 FQNEAQ (reference sequence). This CDR3 is CASSFGTGGLFF.

V is TRBV12-3 or TRBV12-4 and J is TRBJ2-1; no DNA is available, so the TRBD1 call from TCRdb remains unchecked. This CDR3 region has 14 residues. The CDR3 spells CASSIAGGSGEQFF.

The rearrangement links TRBV29-1 to TRBJ1-1; TCRdb reports TRBD1, a call that lacks DNA to check it against. The CDR3 has 16 residues. Germline CDR1 reads SQVTM; CDR2 reads ANQGSEA. The CDR3 here is CSVSPGAGGPNTEAFF.

The chain couples TRBV2 to TRBJ2-7; TCRdb outputs TRBD2, but without DNA this stays unchecked. This CDR3 has 13 amino acids. The germline CDR1 and CDR2 sequences are SNHLY and FYNNEI. The CDR3 here is CASSASGAGEQYF.

The rearrangement joins TRBV18 to TRBJ2-3; TCRdb's D call of TRBD1 is untestable without DNA. The CDR3 loop spans 22 amino acids. Per the germline V gene, CDR1 is KGHSH and CDR2 is LQKENI. CDR3 region: CASSPLRTGQGAPSSTTDTQYF.

The chain is built from TRBV5-1 and TRBJ2-7; TCRdb returns TRBD1, unconfirmable since there is no DNA. The CDR3 contains 13 residues. CDR1 SGHRS and CDR2 YFSETQ come from the germline V gene. This chain's CDR3 is CSSSPGQGNEQYF.

This chain uses TRBV20-1 with TRBJ1-6; lacking DNA, the TRBD1 call made by TCRdb goes unchecked. The CDR3 is made up of 14 amino acids. Germline-derived CDR1 and CDR2 are DFQATT and SNEGSKA (reference sequence). CDR3 amino acids: CSAMAGADNSPLHF.

The V gene is TRBV7-3, the J gene TRBJ2-7; with no DNA, the TCRdb D assignment of TRBD2 cannot be verified. The CDR3 consists of 15 residues. Germline V gene data show CDR1 as SGHTA and CDR2 as FQGTGA. CDR3 amino acids: CASSPSGGPSYEQYF.

The chain carries TRBV11-2 and TRBJ2-2; lacking DNA, the TRBD1 call made by TCRdb goes unchecked. The CDR3 is 17 residues long. Germline CDR1 reads SGHAT; CDR2 reads FQNNGV. The CDR3 loop is CASSLSVGGQNTGELFF. The whole variable domain, filled in from reference TRBV11-2 and TRBJ2-2, reads EAGVAQSPRYKIIEKRQSVAFWCNPISGHATLYWYQQILGQGPKLLIQFQNNGVVDDSQLPKDRFSAERLKGVDSTLKIQPAKLEDSAVYLCASSLSVGGQNTGELFFGEGSRLTVL.

The rearrangement uses TRBV4-1 and TRBJ1-3; the D call of TRBD1 rests on TCRdb alone, since no DNA is present to check it. Germline CDR1 reads MGHRA; CDR2 reads YSYEKL. The CDR3 is 15 amino acids. CDR3 sequence reads: CASSQTGLSGNTIYF.

This rearrangement joins TRBV9 to TRBJ2-7; TCRdb reports TRBD1, a call that lacks DNA to check it against. The CDR3 runs to 14 residues. Germline V CDR1 and CDR2: SGDLS, YYNGEE. The CDR3 sequence: CASSVGDRDYEQYF.

V and J are TRBV6-6 and TRBJ1-1; there is no DNA to check the TCRdb D call of TRBD1. This CDR3 comprises 11 residues. Germline lookup yields CDR1 MNHNY and CDR2 SVGAGI (reference sequence). The CDR3 loop reads CASETGTEAFF.

The chain uses TRBV5-6 and TRBJ2-7; the TCRdb D gene call, TRBD1, has no DNA to confirm it. CDR3 size: 16 residues. Germline V gene sequence: CDR1 SGHDT, CDR2 YYEEEE. The CDR3 loop reads CASSSRTGYVTYEQYF.

This sequence joins TRBV10-1 and TRBJ1-1; TCRdb's D gene call, TRBD1, goes unchecked for lack of DNA. Germline V gene lookup returns CDR1 WNHNN and CDR2 SYGVQD (reference sequence). This CDR3 comprises 19 residues. CDR3: CASSDEPPSGPLMNTEAFF.

The genes are TRBV6-1 and TRBJ1-2; TCRdb's D call of TRBD1 is untestable without DNA. The CDR3 is made up of 15 amino acids. Germline CDR1 reads MNHNS; CDR2 reads SASEGT. The CDR3 region is CASSPLPGQGDAYTF.

CDR3 sequence: CASSLSVAGGGDTQYF. This chain uses TRBV5-6 with TRBJ2-3; lacking DNA, the TRBD1 call made by TCRdb goes unchecked. This CDR3 has 16 amino acids. Germline CDR1 SGHDT, CDR2 YYEEEE.

CDR3: CASCQDLLAGNTIYF. J is TRBJ1-3 and V is TRBV4-3. Germline V gene data show CDR1 as LGHNA and CDR2 as YSLEER. The CDR3 extends over 15 amino acids.

The chain joins TRBV28 to TRBJ2-2; TCRdb's D call of TRBD2 is untestable without DNA. This CDR3 is built from 15 residues. Germline CDR1 MDHEN, CDR2 SYDVKM. The CDR3 loop is CASSLWGTTTGELFF.

V and J are TRBV9 and TRBJ2-1; without DNA, the TCRdb call of TRBD2 cannot be checked. Germline CDR1 reads SGDLS; CDR2 reads YYNGEE. The length of the CDR3 is 16 residues. CDR3 loop: CASSVDPRPAPNEQFF.

The V call is TRBV29-1, the J call TRBJ2-2. The CDR3 length is 13 residues. CDR1 SQVTM and CDR2 ANQGSEA come from the germline V gene. The CDR3 loop is CSVHPYRSGELFF.

The rearrangement uses TRBV29-1 and TRBJ2-1. Germline lookup yields CDR1 SQVTM and CDR2 ANQGSEA. The CDR3 has 12 residues. CDR3 in amino acids: CSVPEHYNEQFF.

The chain is built from TRBV21-1 and TRBJ1-5. TRBV21-1 is described as a pseudogene. The CDR3 loop spans 19 amino acids. CDR3 in amino acids: CASSKKAAGRRYSNQPQHF.

The J gene is TRBJ1-3, the V gene TRBV12-3 or TRBV12-4. The CDR3 is 14 residues long. This CDR3 is CASSFEGTGNTIYF.

The chain couples TRBV27 to TRBJ1-5; TCRdb's D gene call, TRBD1, goes unchecked for lack of DNA. The CDR3 is made up of 14 amino acids. Germline V gene lookup returns CDR1 MNHEY and CDR2 SMNVEV (reference sequence). CDR3 in amino acids: CASGTGGLNQPQHF.

The chain is built from TRBV13 and TRBJ1-2; no DNA is available, so the TRBD1 call from TCRdb remains unchecked. The CDR3 length is 16 residues. Germline CDR1 and CDR2: PRHDT and FYEKMQ (reference sequence). CDR3 residues: CASSLGQGLPGYGYTF.